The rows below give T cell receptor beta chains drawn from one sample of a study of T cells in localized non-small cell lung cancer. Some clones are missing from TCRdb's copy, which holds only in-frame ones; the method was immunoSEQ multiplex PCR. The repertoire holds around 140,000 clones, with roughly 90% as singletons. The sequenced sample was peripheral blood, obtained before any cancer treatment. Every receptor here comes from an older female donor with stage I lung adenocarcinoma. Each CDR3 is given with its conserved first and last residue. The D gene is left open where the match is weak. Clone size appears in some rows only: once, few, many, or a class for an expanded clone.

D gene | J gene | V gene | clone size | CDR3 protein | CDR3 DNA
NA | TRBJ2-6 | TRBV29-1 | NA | CSVGALAGANVLTF | TGCAGCGTTGGGGCCCTTGCGGGGGCCAACGTCCTGACTTTC
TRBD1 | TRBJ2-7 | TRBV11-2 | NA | CASSPGTGGFYEQYF | TGTGCCAGCAGCCCAGGGACAGGGGGCTTCTACGAGCAGTACTTC
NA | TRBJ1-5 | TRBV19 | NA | CASSIGLGQGPQHF | TGTGCCAGTAGTATTGGACTCGGGCAGGGGCCCCAGCATTTT
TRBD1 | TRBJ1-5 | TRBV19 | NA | CASRQTGFDQPQHF | TGTGCCAGTAGACAGACAGGGTTTGATCAGCCCCAGCATTTT
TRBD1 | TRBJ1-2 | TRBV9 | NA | CASSAGAGGDYGYTF | TGTGCCAGCAGCGCCGGGGCAGGGGGAGACTATGGCTACACCTTC
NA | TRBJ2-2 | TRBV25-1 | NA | CASSESRTNTGELFF | TGTGCCAGCAGTGAATCCCGGACTAACACCGGGGAGCTGTTTTTT
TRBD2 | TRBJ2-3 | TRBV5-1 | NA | CASSFLAGTPDTQYF | TGCGCCAGCAGCTTCTTAGCGGGGACCCCAGATACGCAGTATTTT
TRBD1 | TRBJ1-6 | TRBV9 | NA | CAIDRANSPLHF | TGTGCCATTGACAGGGCCAATTCACCCCTCCACTTT
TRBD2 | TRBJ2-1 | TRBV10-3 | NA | CAISEGTRGGDEQFF | TGTGCCATCAGTGAGGGGACTAGGGGCGGCGATGAGCAGTTCTTC
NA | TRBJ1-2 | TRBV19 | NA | CASRNYGYTF | TGTGCCAGTCGAAACTATGGCTACACCTTC
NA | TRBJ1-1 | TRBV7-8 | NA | CASSPPGHTEAFF | TGTGCCAGCAGCCCCCCAGGGCACACTGAAGCTTTCTTT
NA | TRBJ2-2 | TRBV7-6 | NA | CASSRDGDNTGELFF | TGTGCCAGCAGCAGAGATGGGGACAACACCGGGGAGCTGTTTTTT
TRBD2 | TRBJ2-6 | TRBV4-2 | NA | CASSLQTAGVSGANVLTF | TGTGCCAGCAGCTTACAAACAGCGGGAGTTTCTGGGGCCAACGTCCTGACTTTC
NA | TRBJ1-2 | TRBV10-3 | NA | CAISESNRSPYGYTF | TGTGCCATCAGTGAGTCTAACCGCTCCCCCTATGGCTACACCTTC
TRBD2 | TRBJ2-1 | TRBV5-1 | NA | CASSPRVAGGDNEQFF | TGCGCCAGCAGCCCGCGGGTAGCGGGAGGGGACAATGAGCAGTTCTTC
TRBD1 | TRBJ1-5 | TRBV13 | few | CARGTGHSNQPQHF | TGTGCCAGGGGGACAGGACATAGCAATCAGCCCCAGCATTTT
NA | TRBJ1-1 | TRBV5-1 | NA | CASSLDGPMNTEAFF | TGCGCCAGCAGCTTGGACGGGCCCATGAACACTGAAGCTTTCTTT
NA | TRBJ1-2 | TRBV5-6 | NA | CASNLGQIKDYGYTF | TGTGCCAGCAATCTAGGACAGATAAAGGACTATGGCTACACCTTC
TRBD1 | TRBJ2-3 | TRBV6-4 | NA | CASSDAGGSDTQYF | TGTGCCAGCAGTGACGCAGGGGGCTCAGATACGCAGTATTTT
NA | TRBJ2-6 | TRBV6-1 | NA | CASSEKISSGANVLTF | TGTGCCAGCAGTGAAAAGATAAGCTCTGGGGCCAACGTCCTGACTTTC
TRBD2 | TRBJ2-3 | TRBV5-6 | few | CASSLGLAVADTQYF | TGTGCCAGCAGCTTGGGACTAGCGGTGGCAGATACGCAGTATTTT
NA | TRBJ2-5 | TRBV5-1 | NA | CASSLSSGIETQYF | TGCGCCAGCAGCTTGAGCTCGGGGATAGAGACCCAGTACTTC
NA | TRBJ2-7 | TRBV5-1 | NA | CASSLRGVTYEQYF | TGCGCCAGCAGCTTGAGAGGGGTAACCTACGAGCAGTACTTC
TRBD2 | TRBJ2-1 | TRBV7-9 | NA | CASSRTSGNPRYEQFF | TGTGCCAGCAGCAGGACTAGCGGGAACCCCCGGTATGAGCAGTTCTTC
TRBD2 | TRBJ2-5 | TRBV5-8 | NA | CASSLGRASGTGETQYF | TGTGCCAGCAGCTTGGGTAGGGCTAGCGGGACTGGAGAGACCCAGTACTTC
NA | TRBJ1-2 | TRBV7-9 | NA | CASSVTVGVKDYGYTF | TGTGCCAGCAGCGTTACAGTTGGGGTTAAGGACTATGGCTACACCTTC
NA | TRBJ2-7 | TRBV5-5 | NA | CASSPGVGSFGEQYF | TGTGCCAGCAGCCCTGGAGTGGGCAGCTTCGGCGAGCAGTACTTC
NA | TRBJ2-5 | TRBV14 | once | CASSLQETQYF | TGTGCCAGCAGCCTACAAGAGACCCAGTACTTC
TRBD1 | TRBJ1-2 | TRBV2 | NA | CASSPAGGAGYTF | TGTGCCAGCAGTCCGGCAGGGGGCGCAGGCTACACCTTC
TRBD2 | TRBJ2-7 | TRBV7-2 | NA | CASSLGSLAGGPGPYEQYF | TGTGCCAGCAGCTTAGGTTCTCTAGCGGGAGGGCCAGGGCCCTACGAGCAGTACTTC
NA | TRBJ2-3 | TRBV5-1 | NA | CASSPSWEPGDTQYF | TGCGCCAGCAGCCCTTCGTGGGAGCCTGGAGATACGCAGTATTTT
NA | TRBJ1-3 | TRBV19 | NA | CARPPGPGGNTIYF | TGTGCCAGGCCCCCCGGCCCAGGAGGAAACACCATATATTTT
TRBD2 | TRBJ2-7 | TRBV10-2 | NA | CATRGRAGEQYF | TGCGCCACCCGCGGGAGGGCCGGCGAGCAGTACTTC
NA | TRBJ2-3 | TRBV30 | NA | CARMTPRAQYF | TGTGCCAGAATGACCCCAAGAGCGCAGTATTTT
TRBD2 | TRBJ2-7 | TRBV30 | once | CAWYSGLAGYEQYF | TGTGCCTGGTATTCCGGACTAGCAGGTTACGAGCAGTACTTC
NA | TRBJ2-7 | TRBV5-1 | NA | CASSSEPGQTAYEQYF | TGCGCCAGCAGCTCGGAACCGGGACAAACGGCATACGAGCAGTACTTC
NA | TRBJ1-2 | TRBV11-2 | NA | CASSLTPGSSNYGYTF | TGTGCCAGCAGCCTCACCCCAGGGAGCTCTAACTATGGCTACACCTTC
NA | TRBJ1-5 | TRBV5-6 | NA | CASSLTGSSNQPQHF | TGTGCCAGCAGTCTCACGGGGTCTAGCAATCAGCCCCAGCATTTT
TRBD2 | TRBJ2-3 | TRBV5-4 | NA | CASSLDLGSSGSADTQYF | TGTGCCAGCAGCTTGGATCTTGGGAGTAGCGGGAGCGCAGATACGCAGTATTTT